A single sample gave rise to the 2 T cell receptor beta chains below, sequenced in a study of blood T cell repertoires in COVID-19 (dated by TCRdb to 2020 to 2022). The protocol used for the library was the immunoSEQ multiplex PCR assay. This immuneACCESS table, as held by TCRdb, lists in-frame sequences with V and J called but not all clones. Of the missing ones, under half trace to an unresolved V gene in checked studies; the others have no known cause. For this sample there are about 280,000 clones; about four fifths appear just once. Less than 5.5% of the sample belongs to the ten largest clones. The sequenced sample was PBMCs or T cells enriched from blood (not recorded which). These TCRs come from a man aged 40-50 years who had been exposed to COVID-19.

The chain uses TRBV3-1 (or the pseudogene TRBV3-2) and TRBJ2-1; TRBD2 matches at 11 bases. The trim removed 4 bases at V and 7 bases at J, leaving 12 bases unmatched. Germline V gives CDR1 LGHDT, CDR2 YNNKEL (reference sequence). This CDR3 comprises 17 residues. The CDR3 DNA reads as TGTGCCAGCAGCCCTAACTCCGGACTAGCGGGTCGAAATGAGCAGTTCTTC. Translation gives CASSPNSGLAGRNEQFF.

There are a few counts of this clone. This rearrangement joins TRBV2 to TRBJ1-5; D is possibly TRBD1 (6 bases). The V and J ends lost 10 bases and 1 base respectively, with 14 bases between them. This CDR3 has 14 residues. CDR1 SNHLY and CDR2 FYNNEI come from the germline V gene. CDR3 DNA: TGTGCCACCGGGACAACCAGCAGCAATCAGCCCCAGCATTTT. Protein: CATGTTSSNQPQHF.